Shown below are 31 T cell receptor beta chains from a single sample sequenced in a study of blood T cells in healthy people across ages. The authors ran a second PCR of 7 to 11 cycles using a sample-barcoded 5' primer and a J-beta primer mix. TCRdb re-derived calls from the 5' RACE reads in MiXCR, one entry per CDR3 protein. The table has roughly 900,000 distinct CDR3 sequences, about 30% seen once. Sequencing used blood. All receptors derive from a woman older than 75 in good health.

About this clonotype: A much larger clone lies one base from this, so it may be a read error. DNA for the CDR3: TGTGCCAGCAGCCAAGGAGACGGGGGCGAGCGGTTCTTC. Amino acid sequence: CASSQGDGGERFF. The V call is TRBV3-1, the J call TRBJ2-1; the D call may be TRBD1 or TRBD2 (6 bases each). CDR3 length equals 13 residues. Germline-derived CDR1 and CDR2 are LGHDT and YNNKEL (reference sequence).

V gene TRBV6-2 or TRBV6-3 combines with J gene TRBJ2-7; D unresolved. Germline values: CDR1 MNHEY, CDR2 SVGEGT. The V gene lost 6 bases and the J gene lost 7 bases, with 22 bases spanning the gap. The CDR3 is made up of 15 amino acids. In nucleotides, the CDR3 is TGTGCCAGCAGGCGAACAGAGAGCTCCTACAATGAGCAGTACTTC. Translated: CASRRTESSYNEQYF.

This clonotype was picked up a small number of times. This chain connects TRBV6-2 or TRBV6-3 to TRBJ1-1; TRBD1 might be the D (6 bases). The germline gives CDR1 MNHEY, CDR2 SVGEGT. The CDR3 length is 14 residues. The germline V and J ends were trimmed by 2 bases and 5 bases, with 12 bases remaining between them. The CDR3 nucleotides are TGTGCCAGCAGTTACCCGGGGGGCCGGACTGAAGCTTTCTTT. This gives the protein CASSYPGGRTEAFF.

This clonotype was found many times. The rearrangement joins TRBV3-1 to TRBJ2-7; TRBD2 aligns across 7 bases. The CDR3 is made up of 16 amino acids. Trimming removed 1 base from V and 2 bases from J; junction bases left unmatched: 8. CDR1 is LGHDT, CDR2 YNNKEL, per germline (reference sequence). In DNA, the CDR3 is TGTGCCAGCAGCCAAGCGGGCGGGGGACCTACCTACGAGCAGTACTTC. It yields the protein CASSQAGGGPTYEQYF.

This clonotype was seen only a few times. The gene calls are TRBV27 and TRBJ1-1; D not resolved. Germline loops: CDR1 MNHEY, CDR2 SMNVEV (reference sequence). V gave up 8 bases and J gave up 4 bases, with 20 bases separating them. The CDR3 loop spans 15 amino acids. CDR3 protein: CASSPIAGVVTEAFF. The DNA of the CDR3 is TGTGCCAGCTCCCCGATAGCAGGCGTCGTCACTGAAGCTTTCTTT.

This clonotype was observed a handful of times. The chain recombines TRBV2 with TRBJ2-6; no firm D call. This CDR3 comprises 16 residues. Germline V CDR1 and CDR2: SNHLY, FYNNEI. V dropped 0 bases and J dropped 2 bases, with 8 bases sitting between them. The CDR3 loop is CASSEAGGAGANVLTF. CDR3 in DNA: TGTGCCAGCAGTGAAGCGGGTGGGGCTGGGGCCAACGTCCTGACTTTC.

The CDR3 spells CASSLSGSINNEQFF. DNA of the CDR3: TGTGCCAGCAGCTTAAGCGGGAGTATCAACAATGAGCAGTTCTTC. The chain carries TRBV7-2 and TRBJ2-1; 8 bases align to TRBD2. Germline V gene lookup returns CDR1 SGHTA and CDR2 FQGNSA. The length of the CDR3 is 15 residues. Trimming took 2 bases from V and 5 from J; bases not matched to a gene: 5.

The V and J genes are TRBV7-9 and TRBJ1-1, with 8 bases lining up with TRBD1. The V gene's germline CDR1 is SEHNR and CDR2 FQNEAQ (reference sequence). There are 16 residues in the CDR3. Trimming removed 5 bases from V and 1 base from J; junction bases left unmatched: 9. CDR3 residues: CASSVGTGYWNTEAFF. In DNA, the CDR3 is TGTGCCAGCAGCGTTGGGACAGGATATTGGAACACTGAAGCTTTCTTT.

The sample holds many counts of this clonotype. This chain joins TRBV7-2 and TRBJ2-1; 13 nucleotides align to TRBD2. The CDR3 runs to 15 residues. The V and J ends lost 5 bases and 12 bases, in that order; junction bases with no gene match: 10. Germline V lookup: CDR1 SGHTA, CDR2 FQGNSA. The CDR3 region has the DNA TGTGCCAGCAGCCCCCCGGGACTAGCGGGGACCGTGCAGTTCTTC. This codes for CASSPPGLAGTVQFF.

The chain recombines TRBV12-3 or TRBV12-4 with TRBJ1-2, with 8 positions matching TRBD1. The CDR3 runs to 12 residues. The V segment lost 7 bases and the J segment 4 bases; nucleotides outside the gene matches: 2. CDR3: CASKTGAYGYTF. CDR3 coding DNA: TGTGCCAGCAAGACAGGGGCCTATGGCTACACCTTC.

This clonotype has more than one count but fewer than ten. A much larger clone is a single base away; this may be a read error. The chain carries TRBV12-3 or TRBV12-4 and TRBJ2-7; the D is unclear. V dropped 5 bases and J dropped 2 bases, with 10 bases sitting between them. The CDR3 covers 13 residues. DNA of the CDR3: TGTGCCAGCAGTCAAATGCCCCCCTACGAGCAGTACTTC. Its translation: CASSQMPPYEQYF.

This clonotype was recorded a few times. A read error may explain this, as a much larger clone is one base away. The rearrangement uses TRBV6-2 or TRBV6-3 and TRBJ2-1, with D tentatively TRBD1 or TRBD2 (5 bases each). V lost 6 bases to trimming and J lost 6 bases, with 9 bases between them. This CDR3 contains 12 residues. Germline CDR1 MNHEY, CDR2 SVGEGT. CDR3 DNA: TGTGCCAGCAGACCGGGACGCAATGAGCAGTTCTTC. Protein sequence: CASRPGRNEQFF.

Concerning this clonotype itself: One base away lies a much larger clone, so this may be a sequencing read error. The chain employs TRBV6-5 and TRBJ2-5, with no clear D. The length of the CDR3 is 16 residues. Germline V gene sequence: CDR1 MNHEY, CDR2 SVGAGI. V lost 0 bases and J 3 bases, leaving 14 bases between the germline ends. Here the CDR3 reads CASSYSAPTTKETQYF. As DNA, the CDR3 is TGTGCCAGCAGTTACTCAGCCCCCACTACAAAAGAGACCCAGTACTTC.

This chain connects TRBV20-1 to TRBJ2-5; perhaps TRBD2 as D (5 bases). CDR1 and CDR2 from the germline V gene are DFQATT and SNEGSKA (reference sequence). The CDR3 is 12 residues long. V lost 5 bases and J lost 9, with 16 bases in between. CDR3 nucleotide sequence: TGCAGTGCTCGAGGGCCCATGAGTTCCCAGTACTTC. It yields the protein CSARGPMSSQYF.

The V and J genes are TRBV9 and TRBJ2-3; 8 bases align to TRBD2. CDR1 and CDR2 (germline): SGDLS, YYNGEE. J lost 3 bases, V lost 3 bases, and 12 bases had no gene match. This CDR3 comprises 17 residues. CDR3 sequence reads: CASSARTSPGWTDTQYF. CDR3 nucleotide sequence: TGTGCCAGCAGCGCTCGGACTAGCCCGGGGTGGACAGATACGCAGTATTTT.

This clonotype was detected only a few times. The chain couples TRBV28 to TRBJ2-3, with D perhaps TRBD2 (5 bases). CDR1 and CDR2 (germline): MDHEN, SYDVKM. This CDR3 spans 15 amino acids. The V gene lost 4 bases and the J gene lost 2 bases, with 13 bases spanning the gap. CDR3: CASSYPGSPTDTQYF. CDR3 coding DNA: TGTGCCAGCAGTTACCCGGGAAGCCCCACAGATACGCAGTATTTT.

The CDR3 DNA follows: TGTGCCAGCAACAGGGGACAGGGCATGGGTAATTCACCCCTCCACTTT. This translates into CASNRGQGMGNSPLHF. The chain employs TRBV2 and TRBJ1-6, with 9 bases aligning to TRBD1. The ends lost 7 bases at V and 6 bases at J; junction bases unmatched: 10. This CDR3 contains 16 residues. From germline, CDR1 is SNHLY and CDR2 FYNNEI.

In this sample, this clonotype turned up many times. The chain combines TRBV20-1 with TRBJ2-3; D remains unclear. V lost 7 bases and J lost 4, with 9 bases in between. The germline gives CDR1 DFQATT, CDR2 SNEGSKA (reference sequence). CDR3 length: 11 residues. CDR3 sequence: CSVKKSDTQYF. The CDR3 region has the DNA TGCAGTGTTAAGAAGTCAGATACGCAGTATTTT.

This clonotype has just a few counts. The chain uses TRBV6-2 or TRBV6-3 and TRBJ2-1, with a tentative D call TRBD1 (6 bases). The CDR3 length is 14 residues. CDR1 MNHEY and CDR2 SVGEGT come from the germline V gene. V shed 5 bases and J shed 0 bases, with 8 bases lying between them. This CDR3 is CASSGQNSYNEQFF. The CDR3 DNA reads TGTGCCAGCAGTGGACAGAACTCCTACAATGAGCAGTTCTTC.

Comments on this clonotype: This may arise from a read error, as a much more abundant clone is one base away. J is TRBJ2-3 and V is TRBV20-1; D not resolved. This CDR3 has 14 residues. Trimming shortened V by 3 bases and J by 5 bases, and 15 bases separated the two germline ends. The germline CDR1 and CDR2 sequences are DFQATT and SNEGSKA (reference sequence). The CDR3 loop is CSARASSDGDTQYF. The CDR3 coding sequence is TGCAGTGCTAGGGCATCCTCGGATGGAGATACGCAGTATTTT.

This chain joins TRBV11-3 and TRBJ1-1, with 10 bases aligning to TRBD1. CDR1 SGHNT and CDR2 YENEEA come from the germline V gene. J lost 1 base, V lost 1 base, and 3 bases had no gene match. The CDR3 spans 16 residues. The CDR3 bases are TGTGCCAGCAGCTTAGGACGACAGGGGGCGAACACTGAAGCTTTCTTT. Translating gives CASSLGRQGANTEAFF.

In nucleotides, the CDR3 is TGTGCCAGCAGCTTGGACAGGCCCTCCGCGCAGTACTTC. It is translated as CASSLDRPSAQYF. The chain is built from TRBV7-3 and TRBJ2-7, with 7 bases that match TRBD1. The germline V gene has CDR1 SGHTA and CDR2 FQGTGA. V lost 3 bases to trimming and J lost 9 bases; unmatched junction nucleotides: 8. This CDR3 is built from 13 residues.

This clonotype was detected ten times or more. The chain has TRBV7-2 and TRBJ2-1, with no clear D. Deletions cut 4 bases from V and 1 base from J, with 5 bases between. The CDR3 totals 13 residues. Germline CDR1 is SGHTA and CDR2 is FQGNSA. The CDR3 loop is CASSSGSYNEQFF. CDR3 sequence (DNA): TGTGCCAGCAGCTCCGGGTCCTACAATGAGCAGTTCTTC.

This clonotype was seen at least ten times. The chain recombines TRBV13 with TRBJ1-2, with D perhaps TRBD1 (6 bases). Germline CDR1 and CDR2: PRHDT and FYEKMQ (reference sequence). This CDR3 comprises 15 residues. V lost 11 bases, J lost 3 bases, and 22 bases lay in between. The CDR3: CASSRGGDNHYGYTF. In DNA, the CDR3 is TGTGCCTCCAGCCGGGGGGGGGACAATCACTATGGCTACACCTTC.

The V gene is TRBV7-2, the J gene TRBJ1-1; 8 bases fit TRBD1. CDR3 size: 16 residues. The V gene's germline CDR1 is SGHTA and CDR2 FQGNSA. The trim removed 1 base at V and 4 bases at J, leaving 8 bases unmatched. CDR3 sequence (DNA): TGTGCCAGCAGCTTAGGGGGTACAGGGGGAGGCACTGAAGCTTTCTTT. Translation gives CASSLGGTGGGTEAFF. Complete variable domain (other parts from reference TRBV7-2 and TRBJ1-1): GAGVSQSPSNKVTEKGKDVELRCDPISGHTALYWYRQSLGQGLEFLIYFQGNSAPDKSGLPSDRFSAERTGGSVSTLTIQRTQQEDSAVYLCASSLGGTGGGTEAFFGQGTRLTVV.

Ten or more counts support this clonotype. V usage is TRBV7-2 and J usage is TRBJ2-3, with a weak D call TRBD2 (6 bases). CDR3 length equals 15 residues. Germline-derived CDR1 and CDR2 are SGHTA and FQGNSA. V lost 3 bases and J 0 bases, leaving 10 bases between the germline ends. CDR3 nucleotide sequence: TGTGCCAGCAGCTTCCGAGGGACTAGCACAGATACGCAGTATTTT. Translating gives CASSFRGTSTDTQYF.

This clonotype showed up many times. This chain links TRBV7-2 with TRBJ1-2; 7 positions agree with TRBD1. The CDR3 is 14 residues long. Germline V gives CDR1 SGHTA, CDR2 FQGNSA. The ends lost 5 bases at V and 4 bases at J; junction bases unmatched: 7. The CDR3 is CASSAQGIAYGYTF. CDR3 nucleotide sequence: TGTGCCAGCAGCGCACAGGGGATCGCCTATGGCTACACCTTC.

This clonotype has ten or more counts. V usage is TRBV24-1 and J usage is TRBJ1-5; no clear D gene. This CDR3 is built from 12 residues. Germline values: CDR1 KGHDR, CDR2 SFDVKD. The V and J ends lost 7 bases and 4 bases respectively, with 7 bases between them. This CDR3 is CATSVGNQPQHF. Here the CDR3 DNA reads TGTGCCACCAGCGTAGGGAATCAGCCCCAGCATTTT.

At least ten counts were recorded for this clonotype. The rearrangement joins TRBV20-1 to TRBJ2-4; no clear D gene. The CDR3 covers 13 residues. V was clipped by 0 bases and J by 4 bases, with 7 bases between them. Germline values: CDR1 DFQATT, CDR2 SNEGSKA (reference sequence). The CDR3: CSARDHGKNIQYF. The CDR3 nucleotides are TGCAGTGCTAGAGATCACGGGAAAAACATTCAGTACTTC.

This clonotype was found many times. The genes are TRBV6-1 and TRBJ2-1; 12 bases map to TRBD1. Germline lookup yields CDR1 MNHNS and CDR2 SASEGT. V gave up 6 bases and J gave up 5 bases; unmatched junction bases: 11. The CDR3 is 17 residues long. The CDR3 loop is CASRRGGQGAFNNEQFF. For the CDR3, the DNA is TGTGCCAGCAGGAGGGGGGGACAGGGGGCGTTTAACAATGAGCAGTTCTTC.

This clonotype was detected ten times or more. The V call is TRBV6-2 or TRBV6-3, the J call TRBJ1-6; D remains ambiguous. The CDR3 runs 12 residues. Per germline, CDR1 MNHEY and CDR2 SVGEGT. V was cut by 4 bases and J by 10 bases, with 8 bases left in between. In DNA form, the CDR3 reads TGTGCCAGCAGTTCCCCCTCCTCACCCCTCCACTTT. Protein product: CASSSPSSPLHF.